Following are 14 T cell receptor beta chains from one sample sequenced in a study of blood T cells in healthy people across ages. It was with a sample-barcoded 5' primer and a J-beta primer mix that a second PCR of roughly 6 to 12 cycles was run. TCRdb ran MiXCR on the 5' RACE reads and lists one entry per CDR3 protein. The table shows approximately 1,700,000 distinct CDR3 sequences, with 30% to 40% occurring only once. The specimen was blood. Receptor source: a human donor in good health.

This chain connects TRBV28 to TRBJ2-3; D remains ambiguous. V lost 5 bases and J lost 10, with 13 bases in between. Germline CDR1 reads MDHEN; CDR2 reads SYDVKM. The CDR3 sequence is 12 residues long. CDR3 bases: TGTGCCAGCAGTATTCCCCTCGGCCCGCAGTATTTT. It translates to CASSIPLGPQYF.

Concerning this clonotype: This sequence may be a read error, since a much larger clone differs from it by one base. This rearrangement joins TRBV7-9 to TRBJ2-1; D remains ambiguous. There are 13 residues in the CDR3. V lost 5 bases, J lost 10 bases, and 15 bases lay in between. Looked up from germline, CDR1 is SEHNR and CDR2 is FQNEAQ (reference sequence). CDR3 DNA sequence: TGTGCCAGCAGCCTGACACCAAACTACGAGCAGTTCTTC. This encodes CASSLTPNYEQFF.

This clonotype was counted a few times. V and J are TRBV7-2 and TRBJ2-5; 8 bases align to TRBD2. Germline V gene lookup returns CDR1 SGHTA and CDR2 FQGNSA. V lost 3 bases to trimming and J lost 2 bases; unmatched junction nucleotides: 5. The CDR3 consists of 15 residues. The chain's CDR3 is CASSFGGTRQETQYF. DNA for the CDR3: TGTGCCAGCAGCTTCGGTGGGACTAGACAAGAGACCCAGTACTTC.

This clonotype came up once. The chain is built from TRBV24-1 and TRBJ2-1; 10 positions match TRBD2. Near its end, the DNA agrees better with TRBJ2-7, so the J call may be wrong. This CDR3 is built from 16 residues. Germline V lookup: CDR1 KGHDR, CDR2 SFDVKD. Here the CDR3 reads CATSDFRAGGYNEQYF. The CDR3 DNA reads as TGTGCCACCAGTGATTTCAGAGCGGGGGGGTACAATGAGCAGTACTTC.

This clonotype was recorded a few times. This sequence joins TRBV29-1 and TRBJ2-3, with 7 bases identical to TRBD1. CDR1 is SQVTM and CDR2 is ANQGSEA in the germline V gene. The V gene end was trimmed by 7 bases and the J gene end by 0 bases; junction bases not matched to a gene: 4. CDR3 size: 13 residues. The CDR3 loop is CSGGTVSTDTQYF. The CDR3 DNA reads TGCAGCGGTGGGACAGTTAGCACAGATACGCAGTATTTT.

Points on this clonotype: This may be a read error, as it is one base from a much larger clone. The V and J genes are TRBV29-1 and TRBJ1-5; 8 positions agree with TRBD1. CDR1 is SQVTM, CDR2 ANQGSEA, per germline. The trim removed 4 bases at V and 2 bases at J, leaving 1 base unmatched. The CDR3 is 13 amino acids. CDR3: CSVADRGNQPQHF. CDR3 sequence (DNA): TGCAGCGTTGCGGACAGGGGCAATCAGCCCCAGCATTTT.

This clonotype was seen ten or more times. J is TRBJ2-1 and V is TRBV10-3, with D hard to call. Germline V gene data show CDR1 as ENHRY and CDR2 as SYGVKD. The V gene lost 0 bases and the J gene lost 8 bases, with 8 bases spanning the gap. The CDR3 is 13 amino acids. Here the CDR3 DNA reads TGTGCCATCAGTGAGTCGATAGGGCATGAGCAGTTCTTC. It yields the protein CAISESIGHEQFF.

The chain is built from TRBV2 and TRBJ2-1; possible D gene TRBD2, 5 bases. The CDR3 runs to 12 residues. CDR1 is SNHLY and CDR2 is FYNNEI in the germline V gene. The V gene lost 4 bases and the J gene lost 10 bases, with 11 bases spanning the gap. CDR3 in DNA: TGTGCCAGCAGTGCGGTATCGGGAGAGCAGTTCTTC. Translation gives CASSAVSGEQFF.

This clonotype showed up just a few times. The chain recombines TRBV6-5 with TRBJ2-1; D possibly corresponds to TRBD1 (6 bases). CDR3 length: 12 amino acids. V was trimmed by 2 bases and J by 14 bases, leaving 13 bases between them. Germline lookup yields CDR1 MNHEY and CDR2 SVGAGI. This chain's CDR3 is CASSYAQGQEFF. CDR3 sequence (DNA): TGTGCCAGCAGTTACGCCCAGGGGCAGGAGTTCTTC.

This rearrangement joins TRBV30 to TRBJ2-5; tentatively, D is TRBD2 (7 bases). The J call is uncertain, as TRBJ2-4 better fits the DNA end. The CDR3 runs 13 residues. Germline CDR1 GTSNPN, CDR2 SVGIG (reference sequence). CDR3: CAWEGGLVNIQYF. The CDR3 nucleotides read TGTGCCTGGGAGGGGGGGTTGGTAAACATTCAGTACTTC.

The CDR3: CASSGKPGQGNEKLFF. CDR3 DNA sequence: TGTGCCAGCAGCGGTAAGCCGGGACAGGGAAATGAAAAACTGTTTTTT. The chain recombines TRBV9 with TRBJ1-4; 9 nucleotides align to TRBD1. This CDR3 is built from 16 residues. The germline V gene has CDR1 SGDLS and CDR2 YYNGEE. V lost 3 bases to trimming and J lost 5 bases; unmatched junction nucleotides: 8.

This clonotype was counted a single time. The CDR3 loop reads CASSARDRGTDTQYF. CDR3 coding DNA: TGTGCCAGCTCGGCGCGGGACAGGGGGACAGATACGCAGTATTTT. The chain recombines TRBV6-6 with TRBJ2-3, with 11 bases that match TRBD1. The ends lost 8 bases at V and 3 bases at J; junction bases unmatched: 7. The CDR3 contains 15 residues. Germline V CDR1 and CDR2: MNHNY, SVGAGI (reference sequence).

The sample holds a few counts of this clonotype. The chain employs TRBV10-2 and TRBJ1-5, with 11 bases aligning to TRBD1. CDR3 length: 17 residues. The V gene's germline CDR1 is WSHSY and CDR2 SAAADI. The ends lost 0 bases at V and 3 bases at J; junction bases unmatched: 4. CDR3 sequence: CASSESRTGGYNQPQHF. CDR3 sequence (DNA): TGCGCCAGCAGTGAGTCGAGGACAGGGGGCTACAATCAGCCCCAGCATTTT.

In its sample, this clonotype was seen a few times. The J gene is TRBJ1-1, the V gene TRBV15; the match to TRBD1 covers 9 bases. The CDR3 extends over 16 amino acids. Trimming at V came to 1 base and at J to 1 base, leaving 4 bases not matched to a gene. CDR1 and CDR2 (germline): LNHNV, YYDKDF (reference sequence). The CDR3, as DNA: TGTGCCACCAGCAGAGGAGGGGGACAGGGGAACACTGAAGCTTTCTTT. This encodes CATSRGGGQGNTEAFF.